The subject of this entry is one TCR beta chain. The data originate from a study of blood T cell repertoires in COVID-19. Looking at the study overall: Both acute and convalescent COVID-19 samples were obtained from the United States, Italy and Spain.

The method was immunoSEQ multiplex PCR; TCRdb's version includes in-frame clones alone and lacks a portion of them. The table lists about 46,000 clones, 75% to 90% of them singletons, with less than 9% in the top ten. V was pared by 2 bases and J by 9 bases, with 17 bases between. Germline lookup yields CDR1 SGHKS and CDR2 YYEKEE (reference sequence). CDR3 length: 14 amino acids. The origin of this receptor is a man over 45 with acute or convalescent COVID-19. This chain links TRBV5-5 with TRBJ1-2; no firm D call. The sample was peripheral blood. DNA for the CDR3: TGTGCCAGCAGCTTATCACAGCTTCTCGGTAGCTACACCTTC. This gives the protein CASSLSQLLGSYTF. The full variable domain, rest sourced from reference TRBV5-5 and TRBJ1-2, is DAGVTQSPTHLIKTRGQQVTLRCSPISGHKSVSWYQQVLGQGPQFIFQYYEKEERGRGNFPDRFSARQFPNYSSELNVNALLLGDSALYLCASSLSQLLGSYTFGSGTRLTVV.